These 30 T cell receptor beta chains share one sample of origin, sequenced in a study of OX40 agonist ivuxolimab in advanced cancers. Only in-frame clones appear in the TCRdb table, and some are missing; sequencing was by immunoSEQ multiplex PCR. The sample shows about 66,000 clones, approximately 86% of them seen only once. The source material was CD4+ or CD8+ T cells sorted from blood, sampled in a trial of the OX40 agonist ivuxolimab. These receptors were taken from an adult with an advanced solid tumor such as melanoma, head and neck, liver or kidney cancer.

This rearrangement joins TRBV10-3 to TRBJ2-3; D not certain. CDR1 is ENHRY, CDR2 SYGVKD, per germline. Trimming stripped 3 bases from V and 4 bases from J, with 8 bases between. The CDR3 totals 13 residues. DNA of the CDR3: TGTGCCATCAGTGATGAAGGGTCAGATACGCAGTATTTT. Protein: CAISDEGSDTQYF.

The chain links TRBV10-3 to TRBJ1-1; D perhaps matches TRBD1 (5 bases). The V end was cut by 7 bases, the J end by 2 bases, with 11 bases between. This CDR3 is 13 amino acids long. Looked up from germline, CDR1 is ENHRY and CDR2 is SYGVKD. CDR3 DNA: TGTGCCATCATGGGGGGAATTAACACTGAAGCTTTCTTT. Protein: CAIMGGINTEAFF.

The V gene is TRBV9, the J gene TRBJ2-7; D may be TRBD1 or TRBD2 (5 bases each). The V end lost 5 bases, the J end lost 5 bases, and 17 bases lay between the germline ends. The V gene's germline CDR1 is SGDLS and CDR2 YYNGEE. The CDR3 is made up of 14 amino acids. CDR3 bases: TGTGCCAGCAGTCAGGTTGGAGTGGGGGACGAGCAGTACTTC. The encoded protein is CASSQVGVGDEQYF.

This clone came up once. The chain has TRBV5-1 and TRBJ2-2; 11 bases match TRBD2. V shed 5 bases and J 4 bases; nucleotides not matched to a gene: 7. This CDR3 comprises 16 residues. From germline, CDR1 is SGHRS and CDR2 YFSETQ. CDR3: CASRELAGVSTGELFF. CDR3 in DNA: TGCGCCAGCAGAGAACTAGCGGGAGTGTCCACCGGGGAGCTGTTTTTT.

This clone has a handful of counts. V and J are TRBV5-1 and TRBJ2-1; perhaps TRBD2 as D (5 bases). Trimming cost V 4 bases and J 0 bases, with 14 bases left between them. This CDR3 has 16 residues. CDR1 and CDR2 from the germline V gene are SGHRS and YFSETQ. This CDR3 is CASSRNSEFSYNEQFF. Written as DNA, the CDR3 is TGCGCCAGCAGCAGAAATAGCGAATTCTCCTACAATGAGCAGTTCTTC.

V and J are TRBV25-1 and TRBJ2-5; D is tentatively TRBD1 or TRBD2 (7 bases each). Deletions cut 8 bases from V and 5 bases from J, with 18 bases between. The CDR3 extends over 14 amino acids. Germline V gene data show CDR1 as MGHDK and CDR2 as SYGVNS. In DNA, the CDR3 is TGTGCCAGCTCCCCGAGGGGGCGGGAGGAGACCCAGTACTTC. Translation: CASSPRGREETQYF.

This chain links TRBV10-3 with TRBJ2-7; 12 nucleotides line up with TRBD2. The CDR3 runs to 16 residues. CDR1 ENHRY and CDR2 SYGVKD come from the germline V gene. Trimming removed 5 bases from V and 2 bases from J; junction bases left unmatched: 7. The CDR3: CAISTGTSGPTYEQYF. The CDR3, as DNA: TGTGCCATCAGTACCGGGACTAGCGGGCCTACCTACGAGCAGTACTTC.

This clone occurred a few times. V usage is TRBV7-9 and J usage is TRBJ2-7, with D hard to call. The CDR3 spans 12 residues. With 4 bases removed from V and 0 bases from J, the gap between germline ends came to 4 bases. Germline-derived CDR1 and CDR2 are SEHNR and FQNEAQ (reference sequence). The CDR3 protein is CASSSISYEQYF. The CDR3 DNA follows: TGTGCCAGCAGCTCCATCTCCTACGAGCAGTACTTC.

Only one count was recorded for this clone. The CDR3 here is CASSFAGLSYNEQFF. The DNA of the CDR3 is TGTGCCAGCAGTTTTGCGGGTCTCTCCTACAATGAGCAGTTCTTC. The chain joins TRBV27 to TRBJ2-1; a weak D match, TRBD2 (5 bases). This CDR3 spans 15 amino acids. V was cut by 3 bases and J by 0 bases, with 9 bases left in between. The V gene's germline CDR1 is MNHEY and CDR2 SMNVEV (reference sequence).

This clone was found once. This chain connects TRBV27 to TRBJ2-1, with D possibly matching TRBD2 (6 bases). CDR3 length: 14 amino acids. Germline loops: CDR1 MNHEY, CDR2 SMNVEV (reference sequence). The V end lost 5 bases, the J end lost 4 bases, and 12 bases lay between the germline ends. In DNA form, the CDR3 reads TGTGCCAGCAGTCGAGGTAGCGGATACAATGAGCAGTTCTTC. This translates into CASSRGSGYNEQFF.

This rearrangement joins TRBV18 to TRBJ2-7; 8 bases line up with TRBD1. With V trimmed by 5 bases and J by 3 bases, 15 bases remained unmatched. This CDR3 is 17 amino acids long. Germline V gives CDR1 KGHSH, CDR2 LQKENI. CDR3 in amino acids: CASSFGQGNSGGYEQYF. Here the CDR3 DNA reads TGTGCCAGCTCATTTGGACAGGGTAACTCTGGGGGCTACGAGCAGTACTTC.

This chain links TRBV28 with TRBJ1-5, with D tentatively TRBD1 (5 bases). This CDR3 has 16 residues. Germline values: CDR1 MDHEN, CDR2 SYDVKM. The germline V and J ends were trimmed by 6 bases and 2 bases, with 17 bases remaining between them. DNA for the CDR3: TGTGCCAGCAGCCACACCGTAGCGGGGGGCAATCAGCCCCAGCATTTT. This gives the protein CASSHTVAGGNQPQHF.

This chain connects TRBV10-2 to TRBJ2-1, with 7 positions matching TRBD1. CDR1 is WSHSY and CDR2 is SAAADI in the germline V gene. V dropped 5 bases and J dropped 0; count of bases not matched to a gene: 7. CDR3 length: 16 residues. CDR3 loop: CASSTPGQSSYNEQFF. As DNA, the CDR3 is TGCGCCAGCAGTACCCCGGGACAGAGCTCCTACAATGAGCAGTTCTTC.

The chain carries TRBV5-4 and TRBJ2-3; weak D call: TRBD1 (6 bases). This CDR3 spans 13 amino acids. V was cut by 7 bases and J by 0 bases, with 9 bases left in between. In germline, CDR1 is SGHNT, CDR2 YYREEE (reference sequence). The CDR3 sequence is CASRDTSTDTQYF. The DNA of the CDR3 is TGTGCCAGCCGGGACACGAGCACAGATACGCAGTATTTT. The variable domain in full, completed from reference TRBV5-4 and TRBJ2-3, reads ETGVTQSPTHLIKTRGQQVTLRCSSQSGHNTVSWYQQALGQGPQFIFQYYREEENGRGNFPPRFSGLQFPNYSSELNVNALELDDSALYLCASRDTSTDTQYFGPGTRLTVL.

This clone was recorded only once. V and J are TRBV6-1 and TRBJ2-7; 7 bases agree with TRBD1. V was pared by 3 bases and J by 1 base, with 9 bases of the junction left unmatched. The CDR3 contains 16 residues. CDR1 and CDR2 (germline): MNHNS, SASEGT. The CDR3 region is CASSDHLSGGSYEQYF. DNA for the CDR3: TGTGCCAGCAGTGATCATCTGTCAGGGGGTTCCTACGAGCAGTACTTC.

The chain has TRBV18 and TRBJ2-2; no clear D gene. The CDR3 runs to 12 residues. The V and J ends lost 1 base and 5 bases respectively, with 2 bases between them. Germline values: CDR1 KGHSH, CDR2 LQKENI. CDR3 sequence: CASSPQTGELFF. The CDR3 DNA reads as TGTGCCAGCTCACCACAAACCGGGGAGCTGTTTTTT.

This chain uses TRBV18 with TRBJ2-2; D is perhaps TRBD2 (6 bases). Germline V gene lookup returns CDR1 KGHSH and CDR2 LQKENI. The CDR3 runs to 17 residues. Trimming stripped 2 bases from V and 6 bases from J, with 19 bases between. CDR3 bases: TGTGCCAGCTCACCATTTCCGGCTAGCGAATTCTCCGGGGAGCTGTTTTTT. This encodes CASSPFPASEFSGELFF.

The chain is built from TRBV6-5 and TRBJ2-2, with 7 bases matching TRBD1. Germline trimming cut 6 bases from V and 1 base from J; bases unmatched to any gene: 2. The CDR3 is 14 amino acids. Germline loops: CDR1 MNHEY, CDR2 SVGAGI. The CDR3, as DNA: TGTGCCAGCAGCCACAGGGGGAACACCGGGGAGCTGTTTTTT. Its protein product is CASSHRGNTGELFF.

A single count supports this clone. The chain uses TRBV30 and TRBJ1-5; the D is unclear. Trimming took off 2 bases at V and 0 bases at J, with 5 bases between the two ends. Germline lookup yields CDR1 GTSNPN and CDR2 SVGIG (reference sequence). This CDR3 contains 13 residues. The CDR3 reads CAWSFSSNQPQHF. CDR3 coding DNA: TGTGCCTGGAGTTTCAGTAGCAATCAGCCCCAGCATTTT. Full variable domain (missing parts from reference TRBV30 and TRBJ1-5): SQTIHQWPATLVQPVGSPLSLECTVEGTSNPNLYWYRQAAGRGLQLLFYSVGIGQISSEVPQNLSASRPQDRQFILSSKKLLLSDSGFYLCAWSFSSNQPQHFGDGTRLSIL.

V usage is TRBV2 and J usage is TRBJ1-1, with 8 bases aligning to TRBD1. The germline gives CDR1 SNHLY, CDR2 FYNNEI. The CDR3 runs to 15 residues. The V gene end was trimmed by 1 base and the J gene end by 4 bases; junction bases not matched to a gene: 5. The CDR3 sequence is CASSEDAGGITEAFF. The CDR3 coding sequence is TGTGCCAGCAGTGAAGATGCAGGGGGCATCACTGAAGCTTTCTTT. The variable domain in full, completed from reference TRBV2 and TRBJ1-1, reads EPEVTQTPSHQVTQMGQEVILRCVPISNHLYFYWYRQILGQKVEFLVSFYNNEISEKSEIFDDQFSVERPDGSNFTLKIRSTKLEDSAMYFCASSEDAGGITEAFFGQGTRLTVV.

In nucleotides, the CDR3 is TGTGCCAGCAGCTTAGTGGGGGGGAGCAATCAGCCCCAGCATTTT. It codes for CASSLVGGSNQPQHF. V is TRBV7-2 and J is TRBJ1-5; TRBD1 might be the D (5 bases). The ends were cut back, 1 base at V and 1 base at J, with 8 bases in the middle. CDR1 and CDR2 from the germline V gene are SGHTA and FQGNSA. This CDR3 comprises 15 residues.

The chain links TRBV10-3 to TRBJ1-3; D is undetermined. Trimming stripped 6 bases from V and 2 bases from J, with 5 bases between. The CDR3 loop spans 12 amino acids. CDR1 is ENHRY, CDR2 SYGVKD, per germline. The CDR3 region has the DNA TGTGCCATCAGCGAGGCTGGAAACACCATATATTTT. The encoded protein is CAISEAGNTIYF.

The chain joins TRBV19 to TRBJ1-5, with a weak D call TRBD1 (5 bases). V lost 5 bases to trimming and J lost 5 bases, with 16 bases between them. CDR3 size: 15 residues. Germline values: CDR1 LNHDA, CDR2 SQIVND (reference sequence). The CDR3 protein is CASSQMGGAYQPQHF. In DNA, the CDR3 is TGTGCCAGTAGTCAGATGGGAGGGGCTTATCAGCCCCAGCATTTT.

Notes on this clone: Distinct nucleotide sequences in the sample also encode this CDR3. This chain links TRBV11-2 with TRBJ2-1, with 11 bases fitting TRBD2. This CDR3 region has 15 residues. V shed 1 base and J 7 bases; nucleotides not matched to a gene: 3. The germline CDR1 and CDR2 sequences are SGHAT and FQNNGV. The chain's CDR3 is CASSLALAGVNEQFF. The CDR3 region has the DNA TGTGCCAGCAGCTTAGCACTAGCGGGGGTTAATGAGCAGTTCTTC. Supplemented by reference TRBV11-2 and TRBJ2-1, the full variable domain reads EAGVAQSPRYKIIEKRQSVAFWCNPISGHATLYWYQQILGQGPKLLIQFQNNGVVDDSQLPKDRFSAERLKGVDSTLKIQPAKLEDSAVYLCASSLALAGVNEQFFGPGTRLTVL.

The CDR3 here is CASSLSPGTLRNEQFF. CDR3 bases: TGTGCCAGCAGTTTATCTCCCGGGACCCTCAGGAATGAGCAGTTCTTC. This chain joins TRBV27 and TRBJ2-1; D may match TRBD1 or TRBD2 (5 bases each). Per germline, CDR1 MNHEY and CDR2 SMNVEV (reference sequence). This CDR3 has 16 residues. Trimming removed 0 bases from V and 7 bases from J, with 16 bases in between.

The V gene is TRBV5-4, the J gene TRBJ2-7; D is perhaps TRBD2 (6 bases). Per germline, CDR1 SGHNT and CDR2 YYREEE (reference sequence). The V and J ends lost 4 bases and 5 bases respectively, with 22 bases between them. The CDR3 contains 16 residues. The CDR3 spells CASSPPGARGIDEQYF. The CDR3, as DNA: TGTGCCAGCAGCCCTCCGGGCGCTCGGGGGATCGACGAGCAGTACTTC. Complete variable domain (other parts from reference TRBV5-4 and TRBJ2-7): ETGVTQSPTHLIKTRGQQVTLRCSSQSGHNTVSWYQQALGQGPQFIFQYYREEENGRGNFPPRFSGLQFPNYSSELNVNALELDDSALYLCASSPPGARGIDEQYFGPGTRLTVT.

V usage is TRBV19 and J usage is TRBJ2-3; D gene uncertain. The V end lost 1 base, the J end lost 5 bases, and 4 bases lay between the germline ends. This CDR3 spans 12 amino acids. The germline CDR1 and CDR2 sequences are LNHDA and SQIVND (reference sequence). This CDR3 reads CASSIGGDTQYF. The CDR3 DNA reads TGTGCCAGTAGTATAGGCGGAGATACGCAGTATTTT.

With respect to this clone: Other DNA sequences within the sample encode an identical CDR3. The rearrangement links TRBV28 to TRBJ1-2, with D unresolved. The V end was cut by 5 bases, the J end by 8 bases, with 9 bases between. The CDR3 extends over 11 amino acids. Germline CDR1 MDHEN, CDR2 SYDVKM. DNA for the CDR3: TGTGCCAGCAGTCTTGGACGGGGCTACACCTTC. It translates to CASSLGRGYTF.

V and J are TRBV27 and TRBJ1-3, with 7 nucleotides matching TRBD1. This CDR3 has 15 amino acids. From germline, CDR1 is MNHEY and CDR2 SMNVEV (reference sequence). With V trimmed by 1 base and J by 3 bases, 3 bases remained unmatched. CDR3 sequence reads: CASSLYPGGGNTIYF. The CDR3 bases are TGTGCCAGCAGTTTATATCCAGGGGGTGGAAACACCATATATTTT.

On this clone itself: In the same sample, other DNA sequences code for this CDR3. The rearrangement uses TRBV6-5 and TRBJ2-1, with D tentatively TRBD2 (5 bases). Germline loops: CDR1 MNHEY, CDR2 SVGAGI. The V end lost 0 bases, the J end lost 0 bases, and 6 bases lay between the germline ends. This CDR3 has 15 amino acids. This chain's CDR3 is CASSYSGSSYNEQFF. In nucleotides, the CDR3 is TGTGCCAGCAGTTACTCGGGGAGCTCCTACAATGAGCAGTTCTTC.